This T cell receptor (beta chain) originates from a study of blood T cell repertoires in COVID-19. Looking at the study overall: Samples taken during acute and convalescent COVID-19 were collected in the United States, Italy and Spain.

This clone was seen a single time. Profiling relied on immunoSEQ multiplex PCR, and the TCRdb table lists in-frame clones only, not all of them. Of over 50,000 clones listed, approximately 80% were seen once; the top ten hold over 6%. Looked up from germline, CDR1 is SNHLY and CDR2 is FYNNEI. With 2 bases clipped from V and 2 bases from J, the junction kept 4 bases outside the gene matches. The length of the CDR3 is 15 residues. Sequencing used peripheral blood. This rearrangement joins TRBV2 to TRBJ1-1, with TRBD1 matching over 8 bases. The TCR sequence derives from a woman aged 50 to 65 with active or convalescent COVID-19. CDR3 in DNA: TGTGCCAGCAGTGAATCCGGGACAGGTAACACTGAAGCTTTCTTT. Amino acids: CASSESGTGNTEAFF.